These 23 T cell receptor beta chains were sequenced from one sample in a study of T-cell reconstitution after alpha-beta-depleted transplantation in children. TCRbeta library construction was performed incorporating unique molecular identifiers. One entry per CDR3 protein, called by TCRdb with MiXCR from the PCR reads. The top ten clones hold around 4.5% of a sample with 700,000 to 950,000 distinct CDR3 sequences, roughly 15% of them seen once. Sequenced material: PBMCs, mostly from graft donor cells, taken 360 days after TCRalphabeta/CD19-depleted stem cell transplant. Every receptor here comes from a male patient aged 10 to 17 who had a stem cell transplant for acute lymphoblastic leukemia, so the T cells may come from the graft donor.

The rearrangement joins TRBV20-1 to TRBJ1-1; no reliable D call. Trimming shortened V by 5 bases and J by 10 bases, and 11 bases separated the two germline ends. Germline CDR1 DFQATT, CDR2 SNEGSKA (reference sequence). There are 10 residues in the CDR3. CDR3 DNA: TGCAGTGCTCATGGGCTCGGAGCTTTCTTT. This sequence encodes CSAHGLGAFF.

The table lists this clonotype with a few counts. CDR3 loop: CAIRGPAGPYEQYF. DNA of the CDR3: TGTGCCATCCGGGGCCCAGCGGGTCCCTACGAGCAGTACTTC. V gene TRBV10-3 combines with J gene TRBJ2-7; TRBD2 is a possible D gene (6 bases). Germline V gene data show CDR1 as ENHRY and CDR2 as SYGVKD. The CDR3 has 14 amino acids. Trimming removed 8 bases from V and 2 bases from J, with 16 bases in between.

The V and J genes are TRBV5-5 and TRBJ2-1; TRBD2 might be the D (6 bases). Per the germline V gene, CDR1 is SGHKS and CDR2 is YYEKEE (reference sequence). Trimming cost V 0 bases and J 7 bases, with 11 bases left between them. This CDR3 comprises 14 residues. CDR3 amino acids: CASSLAGVWNEQFF. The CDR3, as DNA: TGTGCCAGCAGCTTGGCGGGAGTTTGGAATGAGCAGTTCTTC.

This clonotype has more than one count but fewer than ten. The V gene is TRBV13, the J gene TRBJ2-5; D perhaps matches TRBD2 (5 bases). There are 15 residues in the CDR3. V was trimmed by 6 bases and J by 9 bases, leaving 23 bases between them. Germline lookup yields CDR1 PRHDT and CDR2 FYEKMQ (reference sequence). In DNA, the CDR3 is TGTGCCAGCAGTAAACCGGGATCGAGTGGTGAGGCCCAGTACTTC. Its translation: CASSKPGSSGEAQYF.

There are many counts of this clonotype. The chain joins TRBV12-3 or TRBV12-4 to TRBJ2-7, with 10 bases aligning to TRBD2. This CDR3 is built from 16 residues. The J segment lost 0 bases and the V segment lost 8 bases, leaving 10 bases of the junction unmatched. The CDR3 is CASGPIAGGSSYEQYF. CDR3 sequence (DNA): TGTGCCAGCGGACCAATAGCGGGAGGTTCCTCCTACGAGCAGTACTTC.

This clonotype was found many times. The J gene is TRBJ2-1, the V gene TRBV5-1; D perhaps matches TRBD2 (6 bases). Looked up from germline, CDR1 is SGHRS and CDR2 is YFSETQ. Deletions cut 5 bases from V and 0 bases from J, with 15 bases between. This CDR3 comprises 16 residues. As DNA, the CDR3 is TGCGCCAGCAGGGGTAGCCGGGACTTCTCCTACAATGAGCAGTTCTTC. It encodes CASRGSRDFSYNEQFF.

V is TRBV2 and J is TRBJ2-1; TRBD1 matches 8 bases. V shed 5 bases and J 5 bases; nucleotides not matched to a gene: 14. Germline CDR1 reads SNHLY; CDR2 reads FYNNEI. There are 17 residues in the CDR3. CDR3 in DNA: TGTGCCAGCAGTCACGATTCCAGGGGGCTATTGAACAATGAGCAGTTCTTC. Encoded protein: CASSHDSRGLLNNEQFF. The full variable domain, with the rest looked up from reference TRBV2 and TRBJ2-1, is EPEVTQTPSHQVTQMGQEVILRCVPISNHLYFYWYRQILGQKVEFLVSFYNNEISEKSEIFDDQFSVERPDGSNFTLKIRSTKLEDSAMYFCASSHDSRGLLNNEQFFGPGTRLTVL.

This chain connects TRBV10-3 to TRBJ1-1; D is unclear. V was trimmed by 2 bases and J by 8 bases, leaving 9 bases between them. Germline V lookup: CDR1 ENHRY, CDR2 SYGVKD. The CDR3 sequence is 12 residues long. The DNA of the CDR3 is TGTGCCATCAGTGAGGATGTAGAGGAAGCTTTCTTT. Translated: CAISEDVEEAFF.

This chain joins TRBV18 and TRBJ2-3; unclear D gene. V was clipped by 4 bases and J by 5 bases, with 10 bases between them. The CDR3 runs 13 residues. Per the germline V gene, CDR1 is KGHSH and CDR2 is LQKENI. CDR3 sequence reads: CASSHSIGDTQYF. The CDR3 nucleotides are TGTGCCAGCTCACACAGTATAGGAGATACGCAGTATTTT.

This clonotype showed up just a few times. CDR3 in amino acids: CASSQESGSFLSYGYTF. The CDR3 nucleotides are TGCGCCAGCAGCCAAGAATCTGGCAGCTTCCTGTCCTATGGCTACACCTTC. J is TRBJ1-2 and V is TRBV4-1; D is unresolved. Germline V CDR1 and CDR2: MGHRA, YSYEKL. This CDR3 is 17 amino acids long. Trimming stripped 0 bases from V and 4 bases from J, with 18 bases between.

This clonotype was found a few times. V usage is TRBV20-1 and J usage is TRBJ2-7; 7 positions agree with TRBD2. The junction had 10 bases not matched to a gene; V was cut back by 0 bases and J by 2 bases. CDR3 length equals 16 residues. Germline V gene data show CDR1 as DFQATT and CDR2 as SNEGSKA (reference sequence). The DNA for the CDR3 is TGCAGTGCTAGAGATCTGGGAGGGGCAGATACCTACGAGCAGTACTTC. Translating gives CSARDLGGADTYEQYF.

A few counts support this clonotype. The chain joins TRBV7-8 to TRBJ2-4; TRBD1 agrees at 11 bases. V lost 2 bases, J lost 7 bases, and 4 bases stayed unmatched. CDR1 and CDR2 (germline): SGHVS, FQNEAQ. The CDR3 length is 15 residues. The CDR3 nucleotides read TGTGCCAGCAGCTTAAGCGGGACAGGGGGGAACATTCAGTACTTC. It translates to CASSLSGTGGNIQYF.

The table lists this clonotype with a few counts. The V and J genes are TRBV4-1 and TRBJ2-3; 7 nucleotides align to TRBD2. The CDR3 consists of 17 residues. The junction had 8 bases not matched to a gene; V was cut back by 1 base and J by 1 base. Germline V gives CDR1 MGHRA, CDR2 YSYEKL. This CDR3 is CASSQVGRERGTDTQYF. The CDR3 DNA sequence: TGCGCCAGCAGCCAAGTGGGGCGGGAGCGGGGCACAGATACGCAGTATTTT.

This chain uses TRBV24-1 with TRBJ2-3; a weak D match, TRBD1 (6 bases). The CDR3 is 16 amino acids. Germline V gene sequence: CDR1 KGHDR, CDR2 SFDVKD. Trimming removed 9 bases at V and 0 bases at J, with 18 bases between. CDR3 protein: CATGSDSPSSTDTQYF. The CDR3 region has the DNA TGTGCCACCGGATCGGACAGCCCGTCTAGCACAGATACGCAGTATTTT.

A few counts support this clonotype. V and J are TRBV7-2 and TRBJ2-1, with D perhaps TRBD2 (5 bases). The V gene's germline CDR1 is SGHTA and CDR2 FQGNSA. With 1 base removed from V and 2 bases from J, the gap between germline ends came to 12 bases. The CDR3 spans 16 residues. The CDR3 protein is CASSLVPGMTYNEQFF. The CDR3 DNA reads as TGTGCCAGCAGCTTAGTGCCGGGAATGACCTACAATGAGCAGTTCTTC. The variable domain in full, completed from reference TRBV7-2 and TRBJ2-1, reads GAGVSQSPSNKVTEKGKDVELRCDPISGHTALYWYRQSLGQGLEFLIYFQGNSAPDKSGLPSDRFSAERTGGSVSTLTIQRTQQEDSAVYLCASSLVPGMTYNEQFFGPGTRLTVL.

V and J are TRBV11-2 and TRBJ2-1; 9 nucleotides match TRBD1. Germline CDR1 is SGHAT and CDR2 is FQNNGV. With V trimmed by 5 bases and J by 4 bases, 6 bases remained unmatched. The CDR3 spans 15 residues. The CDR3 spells CASSPGGTGYNEQFF. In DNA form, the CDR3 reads TGTGCCAGCAGCCCCGGGGGGACAGGGTACAATGAGCAGTTCTTC.

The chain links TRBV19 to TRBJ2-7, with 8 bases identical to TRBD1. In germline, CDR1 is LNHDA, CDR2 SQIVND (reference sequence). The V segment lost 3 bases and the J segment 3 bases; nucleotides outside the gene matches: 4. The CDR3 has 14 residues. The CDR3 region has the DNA TGTGCCAGTAGTATCTCAGGGGGCGGCTACGAGCAGTACTTC. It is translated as CASSISGGGYEQYF.

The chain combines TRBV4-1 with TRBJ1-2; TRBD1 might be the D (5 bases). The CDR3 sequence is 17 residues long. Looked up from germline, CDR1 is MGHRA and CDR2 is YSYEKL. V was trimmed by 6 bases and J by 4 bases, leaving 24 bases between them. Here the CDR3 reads CASSSFLVRTKFYGYTF. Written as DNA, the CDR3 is TGCGCCAGCAGTTCTTTCTTAGTCCGGACAAAGTTCTATGGCTACACCTTC.

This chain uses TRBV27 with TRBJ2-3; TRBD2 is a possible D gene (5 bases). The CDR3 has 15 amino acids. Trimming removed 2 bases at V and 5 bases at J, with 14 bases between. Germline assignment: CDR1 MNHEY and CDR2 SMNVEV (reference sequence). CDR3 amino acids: CASSLLPGSGDTQYF. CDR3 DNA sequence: TGTGCCAGCAGTTTACTACCGGGGTCGGGAGATACGCAGTATTTT.

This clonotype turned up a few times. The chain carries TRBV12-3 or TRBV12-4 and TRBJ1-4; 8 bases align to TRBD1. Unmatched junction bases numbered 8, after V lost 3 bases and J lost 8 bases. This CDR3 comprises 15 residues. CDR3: CASSLVTGAGEKLFF. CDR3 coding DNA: TGTGCCAGCAGTTTGGTGACAGGGGCCGGCGAAAAACTGTTTTTT.

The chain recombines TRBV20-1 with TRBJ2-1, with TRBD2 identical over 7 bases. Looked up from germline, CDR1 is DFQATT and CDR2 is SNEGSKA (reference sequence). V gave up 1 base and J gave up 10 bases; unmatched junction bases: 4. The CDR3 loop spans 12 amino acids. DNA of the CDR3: TGCAGTGCTAGAGGGGGGGGATTCGAGCAGTTCTTC. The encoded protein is CSARGGGFEQFF.

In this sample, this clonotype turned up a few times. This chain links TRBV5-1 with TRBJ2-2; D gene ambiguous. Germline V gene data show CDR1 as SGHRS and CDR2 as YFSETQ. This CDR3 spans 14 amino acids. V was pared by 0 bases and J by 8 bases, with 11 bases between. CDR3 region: CASSLARPRGELFF. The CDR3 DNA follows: TGCGCCAGCAGCTTGGCTCGCCCGAGGGGGGAGCTGTTTTTT.

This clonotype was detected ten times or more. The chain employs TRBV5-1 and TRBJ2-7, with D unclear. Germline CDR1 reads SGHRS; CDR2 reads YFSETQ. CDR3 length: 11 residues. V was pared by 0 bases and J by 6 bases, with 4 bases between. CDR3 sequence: CASSLGAEQYF. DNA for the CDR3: TGCGCCAGCAGCTTGGGGGCCGAGCAGTACTTC. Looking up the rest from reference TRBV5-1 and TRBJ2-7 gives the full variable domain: KAGVTQTPRYLIKTRGQQVTLSCSPISGHRSVSWYQQTPGQGLQFLFEYFSETQRNKGNFPGRFSGRQFSNSRSEMNVSTLELGDSALYLCASSLGAEQYFGPGTRLTVT.